This T cell receptor beta chain was recovered during a study of blood T cell repertoires in COVID-19. Participants were placed into cohorts based on the clinical history they reported. Only in-frame clones appear in the TCRdb table, and some are missing; sequencing was by immunoSEQ multiplex PCR. The sample yields about 220,000 clones, 70% to 85% seen once. This clone has a handful of counts. This CDR3 region has 15 residues. The V segment lost 2 bases and the J segment 7 bases; nucleotides outside the gene matches: 6. Germline V gene data show CDR1 as SGDLS and CDR2 as YYNGEE. The sequenced material came from PBMCs or T cells enriched from blood (not recorded which). This chain uses TRBV9 with TRBJ2-1, with 10 positions matching TRBD2. The origin of this receptor is a woman aged 55-70 years who had recovered from COVID-19. The CDR3 reads CASSVRSGRENEQFF. CDR3 coding DNA: TGTGCCAGCAGCGTTAGGAGCGGGAGGGAAAATGAGCAGTTCTTC. The full variable domain, rest sourced from reference TRBV9 and TRBJ2-1, is DSGVTQTPKHLITATGQRVTLRCSPRSGDLSVYWYQQSLDQGLQFLIQYYNGEERAKGNILERFSAQQFPDLHSELNLSSLELGDSALYFCASSVRSGRENEQFFGPGTRLTVL.